Listed below are T cell receptor beta chains from one sample, sequenced in a study of Graves' ophthalmopathy and Graves' hyperthyroidism. MiXCR, run by TCRdb on the multiplex PCR reads, gives a single entry per CDR3 protein. The sample carries around 1.1 million distinct CDR3 sequences, about 40% recorded once. Sequenced input: peripheral blood or thyroid tissue (not recorded which). The receptors here all came from an adult man with Graves' hyperthyroidism. Each CDR3 is given with its conserved first and last residue.

>TRBJ1-1|TRBV5-1
CASSLVTPNTEAFF
>TRBJ1-4|TRBV6-5
CASSLTGGNFEKLFF
>TRBJ2-5|TRBV24-1
CATSDSEGPVQETQYF
>TRBJ2-7|TRBV7-9
CASSLQGGNEQYF
>TRBJ1-2|TRBV29-1
CSVLGNGGYTF
>TRBJ2-7|TRBV7-3
CASSPRSGCEQYF
>TRBJ1-2|TRBV12-3/TRBV12-4
CASSFEGPVNYGYTF
>TRBJ2-7|TRBV7-9
CASRTNSGGSYEQYF
>TRBJ1-2|TRBV29-1
CSVEDRGVGYTF
>TRBJ2-7|TRBV13
CASSARQAPYEQYF
>TRBJ1-5|TRBV5-5
CASSLERSTTEPQHF
>TRBJ2-7|TRBV7-2
CASSFDVGLWTGELYF
>TRBJ2-5|TRBV7-3
CASSLRVGETQYF
>TRBJ2-2|TRBV5-1
CASSPNTGLGRGGELFF
>TRBJ1-2|TRBV20-1
CSASSDLNYGYTF
>TRBJ2-5|TRBV12-3/TRBV12-4
CASSFASGGETQYF
>TRBJ2-3|TRBV29-1
CSVGRADTQYF
>TRBJ1-2|TRBV24-1
CATSAKTAGYGYTF
>TRBJ1-2|TRBV5-1
CASSPDRGGYTF
>TRBJ2-4|TRBV29-1
CSVGAPGDIQYF
>TRBJ2-2|TRBV7-7
CASSLASPTGELFF
>TRBJ2-5|TRBV12-3/TRBV12-4
CASSLRAETQYF
>TRBJ1-5|TRBV15
CATSTRTGQPQHF
>TRBJ2-2|TRBV25-1
CASSRLGDTGELFF
>TRBJ1-6|TRBV9
CASSTGTGDSPLHF
>TRBJ2-3|TRBV15
CATSRAGSGSSTDTQYF
>TRBJ2-7|TRBV29-1
CSGVGTGSYEQYF